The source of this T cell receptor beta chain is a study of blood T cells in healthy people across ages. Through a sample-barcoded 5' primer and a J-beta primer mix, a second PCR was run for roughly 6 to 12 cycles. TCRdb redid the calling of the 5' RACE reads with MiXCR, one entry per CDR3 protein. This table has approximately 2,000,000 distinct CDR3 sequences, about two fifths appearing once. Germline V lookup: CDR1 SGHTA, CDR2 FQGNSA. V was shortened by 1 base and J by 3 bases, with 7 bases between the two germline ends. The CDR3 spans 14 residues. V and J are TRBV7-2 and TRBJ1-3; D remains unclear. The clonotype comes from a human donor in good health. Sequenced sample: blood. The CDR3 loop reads CASSLGRDGNTIYF. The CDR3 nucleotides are TGTGCCAGCAGCTTAGGCAGAGATGGAAACACCATATATTTT.